Given below is one T cell receptor beta chain in context. Its recognized antigen is unknown. Per-nucleotide qualities are absent, and no much larger clonotype sits a single base away. The source of the sample is a study of T cell responses to AZD1222 COVID-19 vaccine (dated by TCRdb to 2020 to 2023). For context, the study as a whole: A total of 233 trial participants underwent TCR sequencing, of whom 200 to 220 received two doses of AZD1222 and some 25 received two doses of the MenACWY control vaccine. Trial participants were enrolled by age into 18-55, 56-69 and 70-plus year subgroups, with about 150, 28 and 57 TCR-sequenced participants respectively. What the research found in general, with its limitations: Only 5 to 7 AZD1222 recipients were SARS-CoV-2 seropositive at baseline, limiting conclusions about previously exposed vaccinees. Because no day 14 peak-response samples were available, repertoires were characterized only after the peak T cell response. Spike-specific TCR breadth and depth rose significantly after two AZD1222 doses compared with day 0 and with MenACWY recipients. Reportedly, close to half of the unique spike-specific TCRs recognized epitopes lying outside the regions that are mutated in the B.1.351 and B.1.1.7 variants. The whole spike protein was spanned by vaccine-associated CD4 TCRs, and dominant responses were seen in regions 160-218 and 743-854. Most participants were white British and females outnumbered males, and the authors suggested that clonal diversity may have been underestimated. The 56-69-year group was small, and its depth increase did not reach significance, likely because of low power.

The germline V gene (reference sequence) yields LNHDA for CDR1 and SQIVND for CDR2. V is reduced by 3 bases and J by 0 bases, leaving a spacing of 13 bases between them. From its cysteine to its phenylalanine, the CDR3 spans 16 amino acids. The only DNA kept is the CDR3, 48 bases in frame from the first base. What the time point label conveys for this sample: about 28 days (+/-7) after the second vaccine dose. AZD1222 recipients with second doses at about 4 weeks or about 12 weeks were pooled, because spike-specific TCR depth and breadth did not differ between schedules. Vaccinee samples came from UK trials COV001 and COV002, including a single-blind randomized controlled phase 2/3 trial of AZD1222 (ChAdOx1 nCoV-19) in healthy adults. For TCRbeta chain sequencing, PBMC samples were collected from trial participants at day 0 and at day 28 after the second dose. The CDR3 regions of human TCRbeta chains were analyzed by immunosequencing. Regarding the original processing steps: Repertoire TCRs were matched against a reference library of SARS-CoV-2-specific TCRs generated with the MIRA antigen-specificity platform. Breadth was defined as the fraction of unique TCRs that were SARS-CoV-2-associated, and depth was defined as the fraction of total T cells that were SARS-CoV-2-associated. Using the MIRA data, each spike-specific TCR was mapped to the spike region that the TCR reacts to and placed in a CD4 or CD8 class. Log10-transformed breadth and depth values were compared by one-way ANOVA with Sidak's multiple comparisons tests. This is the immuneACCESS table as TCRdb keeps it, with only in-frame sequences that have V and J called. A part of the clones is gone; compared with another copy, unresolved V genes explain less than half, and the rest is unexplained. V, J and clone size are those of that table, while D and trimming were read from the DNA. The sample table contains roughly 30,000 clones; only one count was recorded for about 80% of them. Jointly, the top ten make up roughly 4% of the sample.

This sequence was found in an adult who received the AZD1222 COVID-19 vaccine. The sequencing here drew on peripheral blood, taken 28 days after the second AZD1222 dose. This sequence uses TRBV19 and TRBJ2-3, and the D gene may be TRBD2, 5 bases matching. The DNA sequence reads TGTGCCAGTAGTATTTTCGGCTGGACTAGCACAGATACGCAGTATTTT. Protein translation: CASSIFGWTSTDTQYF.